This is a list of T cell receptor beta chains from one sample in a study of CD8+CD57+ T cells in acquired aplastic anemia. One entry per CDR3 protein, called by TCRdb with MiXCR from the reads. The sample holds about 240,000 distinct CDR3 sequences, more than 45% seen once. The sequencing input was sorted CD4+, CD8+, or CD8+CD57+ T cells (not recorded which) from PBMCs. The receptors here all came from a human donor with aplastic anemia. Both conserved end residues are part of each CDR3. The D gene is left open where the match is weak. Only some rows state a clone size, as once, few, many or a class for expanded clones.

d_call	clone_size	j_call	v_call	cdr3_aa	cdr3_nt
TRBD2	-	TRBJ2-1	TRBV5-1	CASSLAGVSDEQFF	TGCGCCAGTTCTCTAGCGGGAGTTTCGGATGAGCAGTTCTTC
-	few	TRBJ1-1	TRBV7-2	CASSTHSAAEAFF	TGTGCCAGCAGCACTCACTCGGCGGCTGAAGCTTTCTTT
TRBD1	few	TRBJ2-7	TRBV6-6	CASSYGTGDSGEQYF	TGTGCCAGCAGTTATGGGACAGGGGATTCGGGGGAGCAGTACTTC
-	-	TRBJ2-7	TRBV20-1	CSVGGTSYEQYF	TGCAGTGTGGGCGGGACCTCCTACGAGCAGTACTTC
-	few	TRBJ2-1	TRBV27	CAATGKNEQFF	TGTGCCGCTACGGGGAAGAATGAGCAGTTCTTC
-	-	TRBJ2-2	TRBV10-3	CAISESTGPGELFF	TGTGCCATCAGTGAGTCTACGGGCCCCGGGGAGCTGTTTTTT
-	many	TRBJ2-7	TRBV14	CASSTTIGVSYEQYF	TGTGCCAGCAGCACCACAATCGGGGTCTCCTACGAGCAGTACTTC
TRBD2	-	TRBJ2-5	TRBV7-8	CASSLAGPGLVAEQETQYF	TGTGCCAGCAGCTTAGCGGGGCCGGGACTAGTCGCCGAGCAGGAGACCCAGTACTTC
-	-	TRBJ2-7	TRBV20-1	CSTPRPLRDNTYGQYF	TGCAGTACCCCACGTCCTCTCCGGGACAACACCTACGGGCAGTACTTC
-	many	TRBJ1-1	TRBV6-1	CASSYATPNTEAFF	TGTGCCAGCAGTTACGCCACACCTAACACTGAAGCTTTCTTT
TRBD1	many	TRBJ2-7	TRBV28	CASRVRQGSYEQYF	TGTGCCAGCAGGGTCCGACAGGGATCCTACGAGCAGTACTTC
TRBD2	-	TRBJ2-1	TRBV15	CASSLRLAGGSPYNEQFF	TGTGCCAGCAGTCTAAGACTAGCGGGGGGTTCTCCCTACAATGAGCAGTTCTTC
TRBD1	-	TRBJ2-7	TRBV19	CASSRERQGAYEQYF	TGTGCCAGTAGTAGGGAAAGACAGGGGGCGTACGAGCAGTACTTC
-	-	TRBJ1-1	TRBV11-3	CASSLDGTKAFF	TGTGCCAGCAGCTTAGACGGGACGAAAGCTTTCTTT
-	-	TRBJ2-1	TRBV10-1	CASTQTGPAHSYNEQFF	TGTGCCAGCACCCAAACGGGACCTGCCCACTCCTACAATGAGCAGTTCTTC
-	-	TRBJ1-2	TRBV25-1	CASSVDALNGYTF	TGTGCCAGCAGCGTAGATGCGTTGAACGGCTACACCTTC
-	-	TRBJ2-3	TRBV9	CASSTHGRSYDTQYF	TGTGCCAGCAGCACACATGGACGGAGCTACGATACGCAGTATTTT
TRBD2	few	TRBJ2-1	TRBV6-5	CASFEAGPYNEQFF	TGTGCCAGTTTTGAAGCGGGGCCTTACAATGAGCAGTTCTTC
-	many	TRBJ2-7	TRBV7-2	CASSSLTGLDEQYF	TGTGCCAGCAGTTCTCTCACAGGGTTGGACGAGCAGTACTTC
-	many	TRBJ2-2	TRBV5-1	CASSLIEWRARNTGELFF	TGCGCCAGCAGCTTGATTGAGTGGAGGGCGAGGAACACCGGGGAGCTGTTTTTT
-	-	TRBJ1-1	TRBV28	CVSSFVGDTEAFF	TGTGTCAGCAGTTTCGTGGGGGACACTGAAGCTTTCTTT
TRBD2	many	TRBJ2-1	TRBV27	CASSPGTSGRTTYNEQFF	TGTGCCAGCAGTCCCGGGACTAGCGGGAGGACCACTTACAATGAGCAGTTCTTC
-	-	TRBJ1-2	TRBV25-1	CASSEFLTDGGCGYTF	TGTGCCAGCAGTGAATTTTTGACCGACGGGGGATGTGGCTACACCTTC
TRBD2	many	TRBJ2-1	TRBV5-1	CASSWLAGQSNNEQFF	TGCGCCAGCAGCTGGCTAGCGGGTCAGAGTAACAATGAGCAGTTCTTC
-	many	TRBJ2-1	TRBV5-1	CASSFDRTGQNEQFF	TGCGCCAGCAGCTTCGATCGGACGGGACAAAATGAGCAGTTCTTC
TRBD2	many	TRBJ2-4	TRBV12-3/TRBV12-4	CASSPGTSGRYGLAKNIQYF	TGTGCCAGCAGTCCTGGGACTAGCGGGAGGTATGGACTAGCCAAAAACATTCAGTACTTC
-	-	TRBJ1-5	TRBV19	CASSIVVSNQPQHF	TGTGCCAGTAGTATAGTGGTTAGCAATCAGCCCCAGCATTTT
TRBD1	-	TRBJ1-1	TRBV12-5	CASGLPQGGKRLDTEAFF	TGTGCTAGTGGTTTGCCACAGGGGGGAAAAAGGTTGGACACTGAAGCTTTCTTT
-	-	TRBJ2-5	TRBV6-1	CASSYEGALQETQYF	TGTGCCAGCAGTTACGAAGGGGCCCTTCAAGAGACCCAGTACTTC
-	few	TRBJ2-3	TRBV4-3	CASSQDISGSYNPSTDTQYF	TGCGCCAGCAGCCAAGATATAAGCGGATCCTACAACCCTAGCACAGATACGCAGTATTTT
TRBD2	many	TRBJ2-7	TRBV7-9	CASSGTSGISSYEQYF	TGTGCCAGCAGCGGGACTAGCGGGATAAGCTCCTACGAGCAGTACTTC
-	many	TRBJ2-4	TRBV9	CASSGQAKNIQYF	TGTGCCAGCAGCGGGCAGGCCAAAAACATTCAGTACTTC
TRBD1	-	TRBJ2-7	TRBV6-2/TRBV6-3	CASTLSGQGAYEQYF	TGTGCCAGCACCCTTTCCGGACAGGGGGCCTACGAGCAGTACTTC
-	once	TRBJ2-7	TRBV2	CASSPGSPYEQYF	TGTGCCAGCAGCCCAGGCAGTCCCTACGAGCAGTACTTC
-	many	TRBJ2-7	TRBV20-1	CSAMRAETYEQYF	TGCAGTGCAATGAGGGCGGAGACCTACGAGCAGTACTTC
-	many	TRBJ1-1	TRBV5-6	CASSLEVTNTEAFF	TGTGCCAGCAGCTTGGAGGTTACGAACACTGAAGCTTTCTTT
TRBD1	-	TRBJ1-2	TRBV5-1	CASSSDRGPYSSF	TGCGCCAGCAGCTCCGACAGGGGCCCATACTCAAGCTTC
-	many	TRBJ2-3	TRBV7-6	CASSRDFTSTDTQYF	TGTGCCAGCAGCCGGGACTTCACTAGCACAGATACGCAGTATTTT
TRBD2	-	TRBJ2-3	TRBV6-1	CASSGGYNDTQYF	TGTGCCAGTAGCGGGGGGTACAACGATACGCAGTATTTT
-	many	TRBJ2-2	TRBV29-1	CSGWRGSTGELFF	TGCAGCGGCTGGAGGGGGAGCACCGGGGAGCTGTTTTTT
TRBD2	-	TRBJ2-3	TRBV27	CASSLGTSGRRDTQYF	TGTGCCAGCAGTCTAGGGACTAGCGGGCGTAGAGATACGCAGTATTTT
-	-	TRBJ2-6	TRBV15	CATSRDWSGANVLTF	TGTGCCACCAGCAGAGATTGGTCTGGGGCCAACGTCCTGACTTTC
TRBD1	-	TRBJ2-1	TRBV5-8	CASSSWTGNIYNEQFF	TGTGCCAGCAGCTCGTGGACAGGGAATATCTACAATGAGCAGTTCTTC
TRBD2	-	TRBJ2-1	TRBV3-1	CASSRSSGTSGSNEQFF	TGTGCCAGCAGCCGATCCTCCGGGACTAGCGGGAGTAATGAGCAGTTCTTC
TRBD1	few	TRBJ2-2	TRBV11-3	CASSEPGGGNGELFF	TGTGCCAGCAGCGAACCAGGGGGCGGGAACGGGGAGCTGTTTTTT
-	-	TRBJ1-1	TRBV10-3	CAISPDPGMNTEAFF	TGTGCCATCAGTCCCGACCCGGGAATGAACACTGAAGCTTTCTTT
TRBD2	-	TRBJ2-7	TRBV27	CASSSQGLAGSSSYEQYF	TGTGCCAGCAGTTCCCAAGGACTAGCGGGATCCAGCTCCTACGAGCAGTACTTC
-	many	TRBJ1-2	TRBV28	CASRQGNHGYTF	TGTGCCAGCAGACAAGGGAACCATGGCTACACCTTC
TRBD1	few	TRBJ2-7	TRBV13	CASSLRGQGEYEQYF	TGTGCCAGCAGCTTACGAGGACAGGGGGAATACGAGCAGTACTTC
-	-	TRBJ2-7	TRBV10-1	CASSEILAPYEQYF	TGCGCCAGCAGTGAGATTCTAGCCCCCTACGAGCAGTACTTC
TRBD1	many	TRBJ1-1	TRBV7-9	CASSLLQGTNTEAFF	TGTGCCAGCAGCTTATTACAGGGGACCAACACTGAAGCTTTCTTT
TRBD2	-	TRBJ2-1	TRBV25-1	CASSVEGLAGGIYNEQFF	TGTGCCAGCAGCGTTGAAGGACTAGCGGGAGGTATCTACAATGAGCAGTTCTTC
TRBD1	-	TRBJ2-5	TRBV20-1	CSAAQGARGLRKTQYF	TGCAGTGCGGCGCAGGGGGCGCGGGGCCTCAGGAAGACCCAGTACTTC
TRBD1	-	TRBJ1-1	TRBV11-2	CASSHSGRGAGTEAFF	TGTGCCAGCAGTCACTCCGGCAGGGGGGCGGGCACTGAAGCTTTCTTT
-	-	TRBJ2-1	TRBV5-1	CASSWGARAYNEQFF	TGCGCCAGCAGCTGGGGAGCGAGAGCTTACAATGAGCAGTTCTTC
-	many	TRBJ2-7	TRBV11-1	CASSLATGPTYEQYF	TGTGCCAGCAGCTTAGCCACAGGGCCAACCTACGAGCAGTACTTC